The clone carrying this T cell receptor beta chain was found many times. The CDR3 consists of 14 residues. V lost 6 bases to trimming and J lost 3 bases; unmatched junction nucleotides: 4. Germline CDR1 and CDR2: MDHEN and SYDVKM. Time point of the sample: persistent/refractory GD, antithyroid drugs over 5 years with positive TRAb. Researchers made the TCR library from RNA that was extracted from PBMCs. The entry originates in a study of regulatory T cells in long-lasting Graves disease. HTBI primers from iRepertoire and Arm-PCR of CDR3 regions yielded the TCR beta libraries. In the authors' workflow: Overall, samples carried approximately 60 TRBV and 14 TRBJ segments. TCRdb fed the multiplex PCR reads into MiXCR, producing one record per CDR3 protein. These V and J calls originate from TCRdb's pipeline instead of the authors' own analysis. The sample consists of fewer than 550,000 distinct CDR3 sequences, 20% to 25% of them appearing once.

The clonotype was recovered from a female donor with Graves disease. The material was peripheral blood mononuclear cells (PBMCs), obtained when the disease was refractory, from a patient treated with antithyroid drugs. This chain uses TRBV28 with TRBJ2-7; 11 nucleotides agree with TRBD2. In DNA, the CDR3 is TGTGCCAGCAGAACCGGGACTAGCGGCTACGAGCAGTACTTC. Translating it yields CASRTGTSGYEQYF. The variable domain in full, completed from reference TRBV28 and TRBJ2-7, reads DVKVTQSSRYLVKRTGEKVFLECVQDMDHENMFWYRQDPGLGLRLIYFSYDVKMKEKGDIPEGYSVSREKKERFSLILESASTNQTSMYLCASRTGTSGYEQYFGPGTRLTVT.